This T cell receptor beta chain stems from a study of T cell responses to AZD1222 COVID-19 vaccine. This clone was found once. Its antigen is unidentified. Study-wide points: At study baseline, merely several AZD1222 recipients were seropositive.

Generated by immunoSEQ multiplex PCR, the TCRdb table keeps only in-frame clones and is missing some. The sample records roughly 270,000 clones, approximately 94% being singletons. The CDR3 extends over 16 amino acids. V was trimmed by 0 bases and J by 4 bases, leaving 15 bases between them. The germline gives CDR1 SGHAT, CDR2 FQNNGV. The sequence derives from an adult who received the AZD1222 COVID-19 vaccine. The V call is TRBV11-2, the J call TRBJ1-1; D gene ambiguous. The material was peripheral blood, obtained 28 days after the second AZD1222 dose. The CDR3 reads CASSLETTALSTEAFF. For the CDR3, the DNA is TGTGCCAGCAGCTTAGAAACAACGGCGCTGAGCACTGAAGCTTTCTTT.